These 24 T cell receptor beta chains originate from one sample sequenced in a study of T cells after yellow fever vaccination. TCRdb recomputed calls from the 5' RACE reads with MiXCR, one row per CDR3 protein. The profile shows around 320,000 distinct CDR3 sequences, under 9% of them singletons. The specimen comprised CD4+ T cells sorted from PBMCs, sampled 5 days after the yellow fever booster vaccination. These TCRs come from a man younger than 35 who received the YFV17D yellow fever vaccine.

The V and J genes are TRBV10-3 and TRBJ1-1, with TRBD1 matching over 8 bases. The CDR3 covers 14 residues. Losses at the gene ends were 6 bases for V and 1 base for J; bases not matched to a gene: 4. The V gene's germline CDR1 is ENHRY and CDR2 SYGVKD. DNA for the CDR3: TGTGCCATCAGATTGACAGGGGCGAACACTGAAGCTTTCTTT. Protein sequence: CAIRLTGANTEAFF.

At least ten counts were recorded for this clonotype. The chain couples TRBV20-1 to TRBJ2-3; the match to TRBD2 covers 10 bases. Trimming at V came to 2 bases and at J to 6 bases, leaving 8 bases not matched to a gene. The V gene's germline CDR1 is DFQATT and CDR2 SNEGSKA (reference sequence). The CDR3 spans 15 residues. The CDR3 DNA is TGCAGTGCTAGAATGAGCGGGGGGGAAATGGATACGCAGTATTTT. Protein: CSARMSGGEMDTQYF.

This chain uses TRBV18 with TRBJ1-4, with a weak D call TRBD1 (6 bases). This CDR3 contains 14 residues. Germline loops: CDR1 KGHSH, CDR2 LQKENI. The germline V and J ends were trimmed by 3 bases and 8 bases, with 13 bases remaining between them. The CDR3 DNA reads TGTGCCAGCTCACCTACAGGGACGGTCGAAAAACTGTTTTTT. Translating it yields CASSPTGTVEKLFF.

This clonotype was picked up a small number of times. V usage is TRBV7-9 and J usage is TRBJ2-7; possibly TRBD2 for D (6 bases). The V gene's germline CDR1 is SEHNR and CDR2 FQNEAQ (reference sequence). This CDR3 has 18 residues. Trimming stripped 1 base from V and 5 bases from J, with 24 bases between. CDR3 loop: CASSLVGRFRRGVDEQYV. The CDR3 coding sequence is TGTGCCAGCAGCTTAGTTGGGAGGTTTAGGAGAGGGGTCGACGAGCAGTACGTC.

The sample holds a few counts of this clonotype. The CDR3 here is CASSFGPNEKLFF. In DNA form, the CDR3 reads TGCGCCAGCAGCTTTGGACCTAATGAAAAACTGTTTTTT. The rearrangement links TRBV5-1 to TRBJ1-4; D is uncertain. CDR3 length: 13 residues. V shed 2 bases and J shed 3 bases, with 5 bases lying between them. Germline V gives CDR1 SGHRS, CDR2 YFSETQ.

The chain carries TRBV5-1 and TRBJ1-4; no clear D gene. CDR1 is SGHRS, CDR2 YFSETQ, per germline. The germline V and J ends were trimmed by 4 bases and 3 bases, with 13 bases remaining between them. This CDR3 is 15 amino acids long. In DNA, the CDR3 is TGCGCCAGCAGCCCATCCGGATCATCTAATGAAAAACTGTTTTTT. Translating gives CASSPSGSSNEKLFF.

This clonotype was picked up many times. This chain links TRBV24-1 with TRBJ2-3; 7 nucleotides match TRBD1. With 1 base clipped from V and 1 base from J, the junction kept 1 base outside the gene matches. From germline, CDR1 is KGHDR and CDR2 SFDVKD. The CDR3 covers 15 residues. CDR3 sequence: CATSDFGQGTDTQYF. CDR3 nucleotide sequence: TGTGCCACCAGTGATTTTGGACAGGGCACAGATACGCAGTATTTT.

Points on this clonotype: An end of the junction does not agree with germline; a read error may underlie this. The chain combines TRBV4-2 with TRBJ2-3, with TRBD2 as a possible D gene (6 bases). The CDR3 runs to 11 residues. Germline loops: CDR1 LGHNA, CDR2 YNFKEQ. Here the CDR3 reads CASSQDFGLTF. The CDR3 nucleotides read TGTGCCAGCAGCCAAGACTTCGGACTAACGTTT.

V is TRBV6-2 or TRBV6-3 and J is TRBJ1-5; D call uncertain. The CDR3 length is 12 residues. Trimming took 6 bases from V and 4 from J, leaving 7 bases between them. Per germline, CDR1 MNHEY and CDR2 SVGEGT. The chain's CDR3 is CASSTSNQPQHF. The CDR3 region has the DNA TGTGCCAGCAGCACAAGTAATCAGCCCCAGCATTTT.

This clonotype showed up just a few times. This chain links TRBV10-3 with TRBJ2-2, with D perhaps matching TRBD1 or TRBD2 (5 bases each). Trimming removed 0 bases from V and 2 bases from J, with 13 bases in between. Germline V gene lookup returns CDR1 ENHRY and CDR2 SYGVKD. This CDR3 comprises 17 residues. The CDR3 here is CAISESGRGVNTGELFF. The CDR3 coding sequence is TGTGCCATCAGTGAGTCGGGACGGGGAGTCAACACCGGGGAGCTGTTTTTT.

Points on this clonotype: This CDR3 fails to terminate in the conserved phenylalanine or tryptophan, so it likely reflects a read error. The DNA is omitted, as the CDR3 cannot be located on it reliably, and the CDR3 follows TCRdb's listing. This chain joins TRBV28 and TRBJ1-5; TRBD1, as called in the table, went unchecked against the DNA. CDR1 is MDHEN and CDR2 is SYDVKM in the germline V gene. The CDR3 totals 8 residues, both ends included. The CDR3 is CASRRRRP.

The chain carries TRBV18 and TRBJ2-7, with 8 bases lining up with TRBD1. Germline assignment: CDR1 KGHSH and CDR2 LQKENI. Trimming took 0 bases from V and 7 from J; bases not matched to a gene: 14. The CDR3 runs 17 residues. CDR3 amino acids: CASSPPRTGTLSEEQYF. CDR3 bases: TGTGCCAGCTCACCACCTAGGACAGGGACTTTGTCGGAGGAGCAGTACTTC.

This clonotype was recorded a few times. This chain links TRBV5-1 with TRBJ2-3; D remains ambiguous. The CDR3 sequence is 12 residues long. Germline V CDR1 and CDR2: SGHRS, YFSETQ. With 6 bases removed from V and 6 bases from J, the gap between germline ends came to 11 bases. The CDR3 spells CASKPQEDTQYF. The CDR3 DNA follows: TGCGCCAGCAAACCCCAGGAGGATACGCAGTATTTT.

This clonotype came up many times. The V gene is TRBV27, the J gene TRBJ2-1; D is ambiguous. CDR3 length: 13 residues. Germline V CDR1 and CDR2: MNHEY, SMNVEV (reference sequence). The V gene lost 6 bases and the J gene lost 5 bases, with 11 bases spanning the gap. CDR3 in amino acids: CASRSGLDNEQFF. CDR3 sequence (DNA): TGTGCCAGCAGATCCGGGTTAGACAATGAGCAGTTCTTC.

CDR3: CASSVPGQGNYGYTF. In DNA, the CDR3 is TGTGCCAGCAGCGTACCGGGACAGGGTAACTATGGCTACACCTTC. V and J are TRBV7-2 and TRBJ1-2, with TRBD1 matching 9 bases. The CDR3 consists of 15 residues. CDR1 and CDR2 (germline): SGHTA, FQGNSA. With V trimmed by 5 bases and J by 1 base, 5 bases remained unmatched.

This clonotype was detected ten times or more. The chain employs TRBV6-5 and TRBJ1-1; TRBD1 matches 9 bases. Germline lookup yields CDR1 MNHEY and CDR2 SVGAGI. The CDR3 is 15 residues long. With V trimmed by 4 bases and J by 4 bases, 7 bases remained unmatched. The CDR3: CASSSRVTGGTEAFF. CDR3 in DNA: TGTGCCAGCAGTTCCCGGGTGACAGGGGGCACTGAAGCTTTCTTT.

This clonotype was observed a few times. The CDR3 region has the DNA TGTGCCAGTGTGGCCCTTGGCTCTGGGGCCAACGTCCTGACTTTC. Its protein is CASVALGSGANVLTF. The genes are TRBV19 and TRBJ2-6, with D unresolved. CDR3 size: 15 residues. The V and J ends lost 8 bases and 0 bases respectively, with 11 bases between them. The V gene's germline CDR1 is LNHDA and CDR2 SQIVND (reference sequence).

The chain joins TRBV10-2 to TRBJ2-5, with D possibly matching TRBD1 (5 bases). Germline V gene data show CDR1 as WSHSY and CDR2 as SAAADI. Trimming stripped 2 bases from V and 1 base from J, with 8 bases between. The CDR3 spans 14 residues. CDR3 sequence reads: CASSEPRVQETQYF. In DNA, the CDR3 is TGCGCCAGCAGTGAGCCCAGGGTCCAAGAGACCCAGTACTTC.

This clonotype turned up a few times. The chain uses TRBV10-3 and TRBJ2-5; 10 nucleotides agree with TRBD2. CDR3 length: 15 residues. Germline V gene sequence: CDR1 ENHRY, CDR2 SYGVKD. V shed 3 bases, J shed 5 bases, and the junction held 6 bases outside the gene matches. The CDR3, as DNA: TGTGCCATCAGTGAACCAGCGGGGGGGCGGGAGACCCAGTACTTC. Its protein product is CAISEPAGGRETQYF.

CDR3 amino acids: CASSDPGQGLDEQYF. CDR3 DNA: TGCGCCAGCAGCGACCCGGGACAGGGGTTAGACGAGCAGTACTTC. V usage is TRBV10-2 and J usage is TRBJ2-7; 10 bases are shared with TRBD1. CDR3 length equals 15 residues. Germline V lookup: CDR1 WSHSY, CDR2 SAAADI. V lost 6 bases and J lost 5; bases outside the gene matches: 10.

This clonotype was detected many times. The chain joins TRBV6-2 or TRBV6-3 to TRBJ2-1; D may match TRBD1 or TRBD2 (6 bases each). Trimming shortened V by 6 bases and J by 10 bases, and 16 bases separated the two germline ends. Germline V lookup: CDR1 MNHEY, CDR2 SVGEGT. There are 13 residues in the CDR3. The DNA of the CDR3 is TGTGCCAGCAGCTACCGGGGGCGTCGAGAGCAGTTCTTC. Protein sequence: CASSYRGRREQFF.

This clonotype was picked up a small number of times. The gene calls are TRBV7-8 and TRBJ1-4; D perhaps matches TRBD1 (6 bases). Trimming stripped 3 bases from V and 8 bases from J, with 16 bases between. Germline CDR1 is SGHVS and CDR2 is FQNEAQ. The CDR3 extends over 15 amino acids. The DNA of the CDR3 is TGTGCCAGCAGCTTTAGACAGGCCGATAGGGAAAAACTGTTTTTT. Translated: CASSFRQADREKLFF.

The CDR3 bases are TGTGCCAGCAGCCGTAGCGGGGGGGTCACAGATACGCAGTATTTT. The encoded protein is CASSRSGGVTDTQYF. The chain has TRBV3-1 and TRBJ2-3, with TRBD2 matching over 11 bases. In germline, CDR1 is LGHDT, CDR2 YNNKEL (reference sequence). V lost 4 bases and J lost 2; bases outside the gene matches: 2. This CDR3 comprises 15 residues.

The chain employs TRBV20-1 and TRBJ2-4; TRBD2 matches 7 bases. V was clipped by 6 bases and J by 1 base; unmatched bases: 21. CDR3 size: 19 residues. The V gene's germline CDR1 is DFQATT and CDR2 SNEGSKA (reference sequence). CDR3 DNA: TGCAGTGCCAACCGGCGTGGCAGGGAGGGGCATTGGGCCAAAAACATTCAGTACTTC. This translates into CSANRRGREGHWAKNIQYF.